The clone carrying this T cell receptor beta chain was counted between two and nine times. The CDR3 totals 15 residues. CDR1 and CDR2 (germline): SGHRS, YFSETQ. Trimming cost V 9 bases and J 5 bases, with 22 bases left between them. TCRdb re-analysed the RACE reads in MiXCR, keeping a single row per CDR3 protein. This table has roughly 160,000 distinct CDR3 sequences, around 13% appearing once. These data belong to a study of human T cells and chemical hapten exposure. Time point given: patch test 1, 2 weeks after DPC sensitization. Treatment defined: therapeutic diphenylcyclopropenone sensitization with weekly scalp DPC.

The sample here was whole blood, taken in connection with sensitization to the hapten diphenylcyclopropenone (DPC). V usage is TRBV5-1 and J usage is TRBJ2-3, with D tentatively TRBD2 (6 bases). The source of this sequence is a woman under 40 with alopecia areata. Some clones in this sample may be carry-over from other donors' samples. CDR3 sequence: CATRIQGGDGDTQYF. CDR3 DNA sequence: TGCGCCACCCGAATCCAGGGAGGTGATGGAGATACGCAGTATTTT.